The 18 T cell receptor beta chains in this list originate from one sample, sequenced in a study of CD8+ T cells in alopecia areata. Extraction of RNA preceded its reverse transcription into cDNA, which served as the sequencing template. Clones were read by immunoSEQ multiplex PCR, and TCRdb kept only the in-frame ones, dropping some. The sample lists roughly 25,000 clones; 52% were seen once. The sample consisted of NKG2D-high CD8+ T cells sorted from blood. The receptors come from a human donor with alopecia areata.

With respect to this clone: In the same sample, other DNA sequences code for this CDR3. This chain links TRBV9 with TRBJ1-5; D is possibly TRBD1 (5 bases). CDR1 is SGDLS and CDR2 is YYNGEE in the germline V gene. V lost 7 bases, J lost 5 bases, and 10 bases lay in between. This CDR3 is 12 amino acids long. In nucleotides, the CDR3 is TGTGCCAGCGGTCAGGGTGATCAGCCCCAGCATTTT. Its protein product is CASGQGDQPQHF. Based on the CDR3 plus reference TRBV9 and TRBJ1-5, the full variable domain is DSGVTQTPKHLITATGQRVTLRCSPRSGDLSVYWYQQSLDQGLQFLIQYYNGEERAKGNILERFSAQQFPDLHSELNLSSLELGDSALYFCASGQGDQPQHFGDGTRLSIL.

The chain employs TRBV27 and TRBJ2-7, with no clear D. This CDR3 has 14 residues. The ends were cut back, 3 bases at V and 0 bases at J, with 9 bases in the middle. Germline CDR1 and CDR2: MNHEY and SMNVEV (reference sequence). Written as DNA, the CDR3 is TGTGCCAGCAGTTTCCGAGGCAGCTCCTACGAGCAGTACTTC. It is translated as CASSFRGSSYEQYF.

The CDR3: CASSPYGLAGEANTGELFF. The CDR3 DNA reads TGTGCCAGCTCACCATATGGACTAGCGGGAGAGGCGAACACCGGGGAGCTGTTTTTT. The gene calls are TRBV18 and TRBJ2-2, with 13 bases aligning to TRBD2. This CDR3 has 19 residues. CDR1 and CDR2 (germline): KGHSH, LQKENI. After removal of 2 bases from V and 0 bases from J, the junction contained 6 bases not matched to a gene.

The chain is built from TRBV6-5 and TRBJ2-7; D may be TRBD1 (6 bases). Looked up from germline, CDR1 is MNHEY and CDR2 is SVGAGI. Trimming took off 3 bases at V and 2 bases at J, with 11 bases between the two ends. CDR3 length: 14 amino acids. As DNA, the CDR3 is TGTGCCAGCAGTTATGGTCGGACAGCCTACGAGCAGTACTTC. Encoded protein: CASSYGRTAYEQYF.

This chain joins TRBV7-9 and TRBJ2-3, with unresolved D. Germline CDR1 SEHNR, CDR2 FQNEAQ (reference sequence). The V gene lost 5 bases and the J gene lost 0 bases, with 21 bases spanning the gap. The CDR3 is 18 residues long. CDR3 DNA: TGTGCCAGCAGCAGAGAGAGAGAGAGCCCGATCAGCACAGATACGCAGTATTTT. Amino acids: CASSRERESPISTDTQYF.

The V and J genes are TRBV11-2 and TRBJ1-1; possible D gene TRBD1, 6 bases. Trimming took 4 bases from V and 1 from J, leaving 13 bases between them. This CDR3 region has 15 residues. CDR1 is SGHAT and CDR2 is FQNNGV in the germline V gene. The CDR3 coding sequence is TGTGCCAGCAGCTCCACCGGACAGTCGAACACTGAAGCTTTCTTT. This translates into CASSSTGQSNTEAFF.

This clone was picked up a small number of times. The chain links TRBV4-1 to TRBJ2-3; D not resolved. The CDR3 sequence is 16 residues long. V lost 4 bases to trimming and J lost 3 bases, with 17 bases between them. CDR1 and CDR2 from the germline V gene are MGHRA and YSYEKL. CDR3 bases: TGCGCCAGCAGCCTCCGCTCCGGGTTGCGGACAGATACGCAGTATTTT. This sequence encodes CASSLRSGLRTDTQYF.

The chain couples TRBV9 to TRBJ2-7; D remains ambiguous. Germline CDR1 reads SGDLS; CDR2 reads YYNGEE. Between the trimmed V and J ends, which lost 7 bases and 5 bases, there was a span of 10 bases. The CDR3 has 11 residues. The CDR3, as DNA: TGTGCCAGCGGAAGTAGAGACGAGCAGTACTTC. Its translation: CASGSRDEQYF.

The CDR3 protein is CASSYKGARAKRTQYF. CDR3 nucleotide sequence: TGTGCCAGCAGCTATAAAGGTGCCAGGGCCAAGAGAACCCAGTACTTC. J is TRBJ2-5 and V is TRBV28; TRBD1 might be the D (5 bases). CDR1 and CDR2 from the germline V gene are MDHEN and SYDVKM. The CDR3 totals 16 residues. Trimming cost V 6 bases and J 8 bases, with 25 bases left between them. The full variable domain, rest sourced from reference TRBV28 and TRBJ2-5, is DVKVTQSSRYLVKRTGEKVFLECVQDMDHENMFWYRQDPGLGLRLIYFSYDVKMKEKGDIPEGYSVSREKKERFSLILESASTNQTSMYLCASSYKGARAKRTQYFGPGTRLLVL.

The chain joins TRBV7-8 to TRBJ2-7; D possibly corresponds to TRBD1 (5 bases). Trimming removed 0 bases at V and 0 bases at J, with 12 bases between. Germline CDR1 and CDR2: SGHVS and FQNEAQ. The CDR3 covers 16 residues. CDR3 in DNA: TGTGCCAGCAGCTTAGCCCAGACAGAACACTCCTACGAGCAGTACTTC. Protein: CASSLAQTEHSYEQYF.

The rearrangement links TRBV6-5 to TRBJ2-1, with a possible D match to TRBD2 (7 bases). With 5 bases removed from V and 4 bases from J, the gap between germline ends came to 15 bases. The CDR3 covers 15 residues. CDR1 and CDR2 from the germline V gene are MNHEY and SVGAGI. The CDR3 here is CASSTAGAVYNEQFF. DNA of the CDR3: TGTGCCAGCAGTACCGCGGGGGCCGTATACAATGAGCAGTTCTTC.

The chain has TRBV29-1 and TRBJ1-1; D is undetermined. This CDR3 region has 11 residues. The germline CDR1 and CDR2 sequences are SQVTM and ANQGSEA. Trimming removed 3 bases at V and 3 bases at J, with 5 bases between. CDR3 DNA sequence: TGCAGCGTTGACAAATACACTGAAGCTTTCTTT. This codes for CSVDKYTEAFF. The whole variable domain, filled in from reference TRBV29-1 and TRBJ1-1, reads SAVISQKPSRDICQRGTSLTIQCQVDSQVTMMFWYRQQPGQSLTLIATANQGSEATYESGFVIDKFPISRPNLTFSTLTVSNMSPEDSSIYLCSVDKYTEAFFGQGTRLTVV.

This clone showed up just a few times. The V gene is TRBV7-9, the J gene TRBJ1-1; no definite D call. Germline lookup yields CDR1 SEHNR and CDR2 FQNEAQ (reference sequence). The V and J ends lost 5 bases and 7 bases respectively, with 11 bases between them. The length of the CDR3 is 12 residues. This CDR3 reads CASSIQRVEAFF. As DNA, the CDR3 is TGTGCCAGCAGCATACAGCGAGTTGAAGCTTTCTTT.

The rearrangement uses TRBV28 and TRBJ2-7; D is unresolved. V lost 5 bases to trimming and J lost 3 bases, with 8 bases between them. Germline CDR1 and CDR2: MDHEN and SYDVKM. This CDR3 region has 12 residues. The DNA for the CDR3 is TGTGCCAGCAGTGCCGTTTTCTACGAGCAGTACTTC. This codes for CASSAVFYEQYF.

This sequence joins TRBV27 and TRBJ2-1; TRBD1 matches at 10 bases. CDR3 length equals 12 residues. CDR1 and CDR2 from the germline V gene are MNHEY and SMNVEV (reference sequence). V was clipped by 8 bases and J by 8 bases; unmatched bases: 3. The CDR3 DNA reads as TGTGCCAGCCTCGGACAGGGGGATGAGCAGTTCTTC. Translated, it gives CASLGQGDEQFF.

The sample holds one count of this clone. The chain joins TRBV6-1 to TRBJ1-4; D unclear. The germline V gene has CDR1 MNHNS and CDR2 SASEGT. The CDR3 is made up of 13 amino acids. V was clipped by 9 bases and J by 5 bases, with 13 bases between them. The CDR3 DNA reads TGTGCCAGTCCTGAGAGGAGGAATGAAAAACTGTTTTTT. Protein product: CASPERRNEKLFF.

This chain joins TRBV7-9 and TRBJ2-1, with TRBD1 identical over 7 bases. Trimming took 2 bases from V and 4 from J; bases not matched to a gene: 5. The CDR3 runs to 15 residues. Germline V gene lookup returns CDR1 SEHNR and CDR2 FQNEAQ (reference sequence). CDR3 nucleotides: TGTGCCAGCAGCTTATTGGGGACAGTGTACAATGAGCAGTTCTTC. It encodes CASSLLGTVYNEQFF.

The chain carries TRBV29-1 and TRBJ2-1, with D possibly being TRBD1 (5 bases). V lost 3 bases to trimming and J lost 3 bases, with 9 bases between them. This CDR3 comprises 13 residues. Germline V CDR1 and CDR2: SQVTM, ANQGSEA. Written as DNA, the CDR3 is TGCAGCGTTGAGCCACAGGACTACAATGAGCAGTTCTTC. It yields the protein CSVEPQDYNEQFF.